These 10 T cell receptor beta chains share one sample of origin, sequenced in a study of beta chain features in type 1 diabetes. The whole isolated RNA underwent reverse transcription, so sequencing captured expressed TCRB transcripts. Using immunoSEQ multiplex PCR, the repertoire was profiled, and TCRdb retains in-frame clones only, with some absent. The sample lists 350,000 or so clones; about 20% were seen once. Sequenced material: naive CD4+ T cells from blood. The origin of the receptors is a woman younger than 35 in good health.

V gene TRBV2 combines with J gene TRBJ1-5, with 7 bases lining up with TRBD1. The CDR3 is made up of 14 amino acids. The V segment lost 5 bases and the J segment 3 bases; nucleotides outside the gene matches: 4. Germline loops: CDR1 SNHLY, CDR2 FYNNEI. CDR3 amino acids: CASSHGTVNQPQHF. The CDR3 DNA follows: TGTGCCAGCAGTCATGGGACAGTCAATCAGCCCCAGCATTTT.

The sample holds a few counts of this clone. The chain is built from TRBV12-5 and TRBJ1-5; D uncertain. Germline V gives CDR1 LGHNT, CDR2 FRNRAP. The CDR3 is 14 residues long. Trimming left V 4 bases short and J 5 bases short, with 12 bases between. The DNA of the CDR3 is TGTGCTAGTGGTTCTACCAACAGAGATCAGCCCCAGCATTTT. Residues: CASGSTNRDQPQHF.

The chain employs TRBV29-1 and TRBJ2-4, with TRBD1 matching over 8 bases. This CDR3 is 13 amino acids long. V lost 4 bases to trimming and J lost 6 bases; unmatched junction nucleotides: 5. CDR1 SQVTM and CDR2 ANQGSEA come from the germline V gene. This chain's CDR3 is CSVGGQGGNIQYF. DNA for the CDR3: TGCAGCGTTGGCGGACAGGGAGGAAACATTCAGTACTTC.

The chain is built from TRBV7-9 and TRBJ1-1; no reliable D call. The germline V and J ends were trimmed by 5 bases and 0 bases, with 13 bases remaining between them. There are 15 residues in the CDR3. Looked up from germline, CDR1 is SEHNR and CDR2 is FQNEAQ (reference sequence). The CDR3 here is CASSPLPQVNTEAFF. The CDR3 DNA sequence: TGTGCCAGCAGCCCCTTACCCCAGGTGAACACTGAAGCTTTCTTT.

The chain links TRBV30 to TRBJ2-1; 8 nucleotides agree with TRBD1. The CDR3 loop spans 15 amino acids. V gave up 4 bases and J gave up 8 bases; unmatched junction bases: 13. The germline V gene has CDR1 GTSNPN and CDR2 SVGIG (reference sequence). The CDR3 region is CAWTKNRGKGDEQFF. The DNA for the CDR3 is TGTGCCTGGACAAAGAACAGGGGGAAGGGCGATGAGCAGTTCTTC. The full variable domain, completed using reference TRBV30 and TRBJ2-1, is SQTIHQWPATLVQPVGSPLSLECTVEGTSNPNLYWYRQAAGRGLQLLFYSVGIGQISSEVPQNLSASRPQDRQFILSSKKLLLSDSGFYLCAWTKNRGKGDEQFFGPGTRLTVL.

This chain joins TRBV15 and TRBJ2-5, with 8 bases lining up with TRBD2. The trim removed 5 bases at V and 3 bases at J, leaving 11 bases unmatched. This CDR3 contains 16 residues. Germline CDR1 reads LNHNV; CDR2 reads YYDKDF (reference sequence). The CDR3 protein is CATSPRGGGRKETQYF. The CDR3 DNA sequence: TGTGCCACCAGCCCCCGGGGCGGGGGGCGAAAAGAGACCCAGTACTTC. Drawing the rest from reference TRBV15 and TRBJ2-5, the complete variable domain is DAMVIQNPRYQVTQFGKPVTLSCSQTLNHNVMYWYQQKSSQAPKLLFHYYDKDFNNEADTPDNFQSRRPNTSFCFLDIRSPGLGDTAMYLCATSPRGGGRKETQYFGPGTRLLVL.

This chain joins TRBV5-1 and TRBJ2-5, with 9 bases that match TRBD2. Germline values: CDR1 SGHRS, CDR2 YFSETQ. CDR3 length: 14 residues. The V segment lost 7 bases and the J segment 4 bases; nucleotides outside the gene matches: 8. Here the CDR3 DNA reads TGCGCCAGCGGCGGGACTAGCCGGGTAGAGACCCAGTACTTC. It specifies CASGGTSRVETQYF. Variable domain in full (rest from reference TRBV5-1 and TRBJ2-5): KAGVTQTPRYLIKTRGQQVTLSCSPISGHRSVSWYQQTPGQGLQFLFEYFSETQRNKGNFPGRFSGRQFSNSRSEMNVSTLELGDSALYLCASGGTSRVETQYFGPGTRLLVL.

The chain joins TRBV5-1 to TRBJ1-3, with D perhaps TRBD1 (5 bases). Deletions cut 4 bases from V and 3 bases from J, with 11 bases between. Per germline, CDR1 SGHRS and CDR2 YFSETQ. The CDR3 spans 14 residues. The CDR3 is CASSIGAFGNTIYF. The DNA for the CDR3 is TGCGCCAGCAGCATAGGGGCTTTTGGAAACACCATATATTTT.

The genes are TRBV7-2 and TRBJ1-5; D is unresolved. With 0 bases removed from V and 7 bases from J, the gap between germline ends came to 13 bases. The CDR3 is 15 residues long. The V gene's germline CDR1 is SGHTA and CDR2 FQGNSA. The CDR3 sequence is CASSLAVPGGQPQHF. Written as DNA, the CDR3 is TGTGCCAGCAGCTTAGCGGTGCCGGGTGGCCAGCCCCAGCATTTT. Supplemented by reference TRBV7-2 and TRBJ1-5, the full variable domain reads GAGVSQSPSNKVTEKGKDVELRCDPISGHTALYWYRQSLGQGLEFLIYFQGNSAPDKSGLPSDRFSAERTGGSVSTLTIQRTQQEDSAVYLCASSLAVPGGQPQHFGDGTRLSIL.

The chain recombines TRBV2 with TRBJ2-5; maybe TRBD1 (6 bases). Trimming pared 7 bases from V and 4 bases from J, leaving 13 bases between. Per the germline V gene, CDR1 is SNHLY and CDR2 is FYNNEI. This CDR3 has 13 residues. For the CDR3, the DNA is TGTGCCAGCAAGTGGACAGTCGGAGAGACCCAGTACTTC. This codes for CASKWTVGETQYF.